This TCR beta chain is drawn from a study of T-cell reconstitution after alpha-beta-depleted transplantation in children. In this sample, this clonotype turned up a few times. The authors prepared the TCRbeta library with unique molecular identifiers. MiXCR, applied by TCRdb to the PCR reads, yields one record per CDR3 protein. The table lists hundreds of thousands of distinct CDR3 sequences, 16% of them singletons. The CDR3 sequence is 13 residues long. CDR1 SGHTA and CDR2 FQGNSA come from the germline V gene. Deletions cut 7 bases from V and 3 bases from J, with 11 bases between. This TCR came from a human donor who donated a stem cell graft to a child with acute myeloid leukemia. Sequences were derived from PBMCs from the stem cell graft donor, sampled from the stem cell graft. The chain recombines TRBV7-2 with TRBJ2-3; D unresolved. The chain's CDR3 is CASKTYGTDTQYF. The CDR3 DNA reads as TGTGCCAGCAAGACTTACGGGACAGATACGCAGTATTTT. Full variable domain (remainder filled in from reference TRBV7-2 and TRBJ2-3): GAGVSQSPSNKVTEKGKDVELRCDPISGHTALYWYRQSLGQGLEFLIYFQGNSAPDKSGLPSDRFSAERTGGSVSTLTIQRTQQEDSAVYLCASKTYGTDTQYFGPGTRLTVL.